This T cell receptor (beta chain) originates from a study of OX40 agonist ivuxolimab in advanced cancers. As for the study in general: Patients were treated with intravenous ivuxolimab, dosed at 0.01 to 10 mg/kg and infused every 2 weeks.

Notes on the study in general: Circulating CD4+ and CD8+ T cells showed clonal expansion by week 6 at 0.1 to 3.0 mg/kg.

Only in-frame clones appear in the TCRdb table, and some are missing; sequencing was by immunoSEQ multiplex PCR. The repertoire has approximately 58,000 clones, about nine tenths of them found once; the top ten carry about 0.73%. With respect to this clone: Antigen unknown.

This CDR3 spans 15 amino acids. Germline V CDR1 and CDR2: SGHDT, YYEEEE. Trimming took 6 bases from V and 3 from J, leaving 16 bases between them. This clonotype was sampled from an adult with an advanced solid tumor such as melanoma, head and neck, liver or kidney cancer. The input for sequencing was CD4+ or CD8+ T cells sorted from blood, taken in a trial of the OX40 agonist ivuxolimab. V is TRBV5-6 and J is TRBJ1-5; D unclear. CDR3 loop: CASNRWEGPNQPQHF. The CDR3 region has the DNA TGTGCCAGCAACCGATGGGAGGGTCCCAATCAGCCCCAGCATTTT.